Listed here are 30 T cell receptor beta chains from one sample, sequenced in a study of blood T cells in healthy people across ages. The use of a sample-barcoded 5' primer and a J-beta primer mix characterized a second PCR of about 6 to 11 cycles. TCRdb reprocessed the 5' RACE reads via MiXCR and lists one record per CDR3 protein. The sample holds about 540,000 distinct CDR3 sequences, about 25% seen once. These same records also appear under a second study, on T cells of mothers and their children.

Source material: blood. Receptors were obtained from a boy between 10 and 17 years old in good health.

This clonotype was seen a handful of times. The chain employs TRBV20-1 and TRBJ2-1; TRBD2 agrees at 11 bases. Trimming removed 5 bases from V and 4 bases from J; junction bases left unmatched: 7. This CDR3 has 15 amino acids. Looked up from germline, CDR1 is DFQATT and CDR2 is SNEGSKA (reference sequence). CDR3 loop: CSARLAGTEYNEQFF. CDR3 coding DNA: TGCAGTGCTCGACTAGCGGGAACGGAGTACAATGAGCAGTTCTTC.

The V and J genes are TRBV20-1 and TRBJ1-2, with D unclear. The CDR3 covers 14 residues. V dropped 6 bases and J dropped 7 bases, with 21 bases sitting between them. Germline CDR1 DFQATT, CDR2 SNEGSKA (reference sequence). The CDR3 is CSAPSAEYLFGYTF. In DNA, the CDR3 is TGCAGTGCCCCTTCGGCAGAATACCTATTTGGCTACACCTTC.

As DNA, the CDR3 is TGTGCCAGCAGTGGCTCAACTAGCGAGAGAGCCTACGAGCAGTACTTC. This translates into CASSGSTSERAYEQYF. The rearrangement uses TRBV6-1 and TRBJ2-5; the match to TRBD2 covers 7 bases. The J call may be mistaken, given a closer DNA end match to TRBJ2-7. The CDR3 is made up of 16 amino acids. Looked up from germline, CDR1 is MNHNS and CDR2 is SASEGT.

The rearrangement uses TRBV20-1 and TRBJ2-1; weak D call: TRBD2 (7 bases). The CDR3 is made up of 15 amino acids. V was pared by 5 bases and J by 4 bases, with 18 bases between. Germline CDR1 reads DFQATT; CDR2 reads SNEGSKA (reference sequence). CDR3 in DNA: TGCAGTGCTGGGGGCTGGGGGGGGATATACAATGAGCAGTTCTTC. Its translation: CSAGGWGGIYNEQFF.

The chain combines TRBV20-1 with TRBJ1-5, with D unclear. The CDR3 length is 15 residues. The germline V and J ends were trimmed by 1 base and 5 bases, with 15 bases remaining between them. CDR1 DFQATT and CDR2 SNEGSKA come from the germline V gene (reference sequence). The CDR3 DNA reads as TGCAGTGCTAGAGTTTGGGGAGCGGGAGATCAGCCCCAGCATTTT. Its protein product is CSARVWGAGDQPQHF.

The rearrangement joins TRBV28 to TRBJ2-4; a possible D gene is TRBD2 (6 bases). CDR1 and CDR2 from the germline V gene are MDHEN and SYDVKM. CDR3 length: 15 residues. Trimming took off 3 bases at V and 2 bases at J, with 11 bases between the two ends. The DNA of the CDR3 is TGTGCCAGCAGTTTCAAGGGACTGTCCAAAAACATTCAGTACTTC. Amino acids: CASSFKGLSKNIQYF.

For the CDR3, the DNA is TGTGCCAGCAGCTTAAGACAGCCCTCTGGGGGCTACACCTTC. It translates to CASSLRQPSGGYTF. V and J are TRBV7-2 and TRBJ1-2, with D possibly matching TRBD1 (5 bases). The CDR3 runs to 14 residues. Germline V CDR1 and CDR2: SGHTA, FQGNSA. V was clipped by 2 bases and J by 8 bases, with 15 bases between them.

In this sample, this clonotype turned up a few times. The chain carries TRBV4-3 and TRBJ2-5; a weak D match, TRBD2 (6 bases). TRBJ2-7 matches the DNA end more closely, so the J call is doubtful. CDR1 LGHNA and CDR2 YSLEER come from the germline V gene. The CDR3 loop spans 15 amino acids. CDR3 sequence: CASSQDYGTLYEQYF. The CDR3 DNA reads as TGCGCCAGCAGCCAAGATTACGGGACTTTGTACGAGCAGTACTTC.

This clonotype came up a few times. The chain employs TRBV28 and TRBJ2-1, with 8 bases lining up with TRBD2. CDR1 and CDR2 from the germline V gene are MDHEN and SYDVKM. J gave up 2 bases and V 8 bases, and 11 bases lay outside the gene matches. This CDR3 comprises 16 residues. CDR3 coding DNA: TGTGCCAGCTCTGGCGGGGGGCGGGGTCCCTACAATGAGCAGTTCTTC. Protein product: CASSGGGRGPYNEQFF.

The J gene is TRBJ1-1, the V gene TRBV29-1; TRBD1 agrees at 9 bases. V lost 6 bases to trimming and J lost 6 bases; unmatched junction nucleotides: 8. The CDR3 has 13 amino acids. Germline CDR1 is SQVTM and CDR2 is ANQGSEA. The CDR3 region has the DNA TGCAGCGTGCCGGGACAGGGAGGAGCTGAAGCTTTCTTT. Amino acid sequence: CSVPGQGGAEAFF.

The gene calls are TRBV4-3 and TRBJ2-2; 7 bases fit TRBD1. The germline V gene has CDR1 LGHNA and CDR2 YSLEER. This CDR3 spans 16 amino acids. The ends lost 1 base at V and 1 base at J; junction bases unmatched: 3. The DNA of the CDR3 is TGCGCCAGCAGCCAAGGACAGGGCTTGAACACCGGGGAGCTGTTTTTT. Translating gives CASSQGQGLNTGELFF.

The chain's CDR3 is CAISESAREQFF. The CDR3 DNA follows: TGTGCCATCAGTGAGTCGGCGCGTGAGCAGTTCTTC. The chain carries TRBV10-3 and TRBJ2-1; D is unresolved. Trimming left V 0 bases short and J 9 bases short, with 6 bases between. Germline CDR1 is ENHRY and CDR2 is SYGVKD. The CDR3 runs 12 residues.

This clonotype has just a few counts. This chain uses TRBV5-5 with TRBJ1-1; D gene unclear. V lost 2 bases to trimming and J lost 8 bases, with 16 bases between them. Germline loops: CDR1 SGHKS, CDR2 YYEKEE (reference sequence). There are 14 residues in the CDR3. The CDR3 nucleotides are TGTGCCAGCAGCTTTCGAAAATGGGTGACCGAAGCTTTCTTT. As protein: CASSFRKWVTEAFF.

This clonotype was seen a handful of times. This sequence joins TRBV5-1 and TRBJ2-5, with 9 bases fitting TRBD2. Germline V lookup: CDR1 SGHRS, CDR2 YFSETQ. The CDR3 spans 17 residues. Trimming cost V 3 bases and J 6 bases; bases outside gene matches: 15. CDR3 in DNA: TGCGCCAGCAGCTCGTTTTTGGGCGGGGGGGCTGTCAAGACCCAGTACTTC. This translates into CASSSFLGGGAVKTQYF. The full variable domain, with the rest looked up from reference TRBV5-1 and TRBJ2-5, is KAGVTQTPRYLIKTRGQQVTLSCSPISGHRSVSWYQQTPGQGLQFLFEYFSETQRNKGNFPGRFSGRQFSNSRSEMNVSTLELGDSALYLCASSSFLGGGAVKTQYFGPGTRLLVL.

This rearrangement joins TRBV20-1 to TRBJ2-7, with a weak D call TRBD2 (5 bases). CDR1 is DFQATT, CDR2 SNEGSKA, per germline (reference sequence). There are 12 residues in the CDR3. The V end was cut by 0 bases, the J end by 3 bases, with 6 bases between. As DNA, the CDR3 is TGCAGTGCTAGAGATCGGGACTACGAGCAGTACTTC. Translation: CSARDRDYEQYF.

V and J are TRBV3-1 and TRBJ1-2; TRBD1 matches at 8 bases. V lost 5 bases to trimming and J lost 7 bases; unmatched junction nucleotides: 9. CDR1 LGHDT and CDR2 YNNKEL come from the germline V gene (reference sequence). The CDR3 is 14 amino acids. This CDR3 reads CASSFPGTGSGYTF. The CDR3 DNA reads TGTGCCAGCAGCTTTCCGGGGACAGGCTCTGGCTACACCTTC.

The J gene is TRBJ2-5, the V gene TRBV18; D gene uncertain. The CDR3 runs to 14 residues. Germline CDR1 KGHSH, CDR2 LQKENI. V was clipped by 0 bases and J by 1 base, with 6 bases between them. CDR3 amino acids: CASSPPSTQETQYF. The CDR3 nucleotides read TGTGCCAGCTCACCACCGTCCACCCAAGAGACCCAGTACTTC.

The chain recombines TRBV4-1 with TRBJ2-7, with a possible D match to TRBD1 (5 bases). Looked up from germline, CDR1 is MGHRA and CDR2 is YSYEKL. Trimming stripped 1 base from V and 7 bases from J, with 11 bases between. This CDR3 has 13 residues. CDR3 DNA sequence: TGCGCCAGCAGCCAAGGCCGAAAGGGGGAGCAGTACTTC. This translates into CASSQGRKGEQYF.

With regard to this clonotype: One junction end disagrees with the germline gene, perhaps due to a read error. The V gene is TRBV7-9, the J gene TRBJ1-2, with D tentatively TRBD1 (5 bases). The CDR3 length is 16 residues. From germline, CDR1 is SEHNR and CDR2 FQNEAQ (reference sequence). The CDR3 DNA sequence: TGTGTCAGCAGCTCCCCATGGGCCAAACAGGTCTATGGCTACACCTTC. Protein: CVSSSPWAKQVYGYTF.

The rearrangement uses TRBV14 and TRBJ2-5, with D unresolved. V lost 3 bases and J 5 bases, leaving 19 bases between the germline ends. CDR3 length: 16 amino acids. Germline V CDR1 and CDR2: SGHDN, FVKESK. The CDR3 sequence is CASSHGSTGNWETQYF. The CDR3 DNA sequence: TGTGCCAGCAGCCATGGATCGACCGGCAACTGGGAGACCCAGTACTTC.

This chain connects TRBV12-3 or TRBV12-4 to TRBJ2-3; D unresolved. V shed 8 bases and J shed 9 bases, with 9 bases lying between them. The CDR3 runs 10 residues. In nucleotides, the CDR3 is TGTGCCAGCTCCGGAACGACGCAGTATTTT. The encoded protein is CASSGTTQYF.

V and J are TRBV15 and TRBJ2-4; the D gene is possibly TRBD1 (6 bases). This CDR3 comprises 16 residues. V shed 3 bases and J shed 7 bases, with 19 bases lying between them. The germline V gene has CDR1 LNHNV and CDR2 YYDKDF (reference sequence). CDR3 in amino acids: CATSSSGTTTGNIQYF. In DNA form, the CDR3 reads TGTGCCACCAGCAGTTCCGGGACAACCACGGGGAACATTCAGTACTTC.

This clonotype was found a few times. The V and J genes are TRBV7-9 and TRBJ2-3; 13 nucleotides agree with TRBD2. The CDR3 is made up of 16 amino acids. The ends lost 5 bases at V and 4 bases at J; junction bases unmatched: 6. Germline lookup yields CDR1 SEHNR and CDR2 FQNEAQ (reference sequence). This CDR3 reads CASSLGLAGVSDTQYF. The CDR3 nucleotides are TGTGCCAGCAGCCTCGGACTAGCGGGAGTCTCAGATACGCAGTATTTT.

In this sample, this clonotype turned up many times. The DNA for the CDR3 is TGTGCCAAAACGACCGGGACAGCTAATGAAAAACTGTTTTTT. Encoded protein: CAKTTGTANEKLFF. The V call is TRBV28, the J call TRBJ1-4; 7 nucleotides match TRBD1. Germline CDR1 is MDHEN and CDR2 is SYDVKM. This CDR3 is built from 14 residues. Unmatched junction bases numbered 8, after V lost 10 bases and J lost 3 bases.

This chain connects TRBV11-2 to TRBJ2-5, with D possibly matching TRBD1 (5 bases). The DNA end is more similar to TRBJ2-1, so the J call may be wrong. The germline V gene has CDR1 SGHAT and CDR2 FQNNGV. CDR3 length: 17 amino acids. DNA for the CDR3: TGTGCCAGCAGGACTCCGCAGGGCCCAGGAACTCGCGATGAGCAGTTCTTC. Translating gives CASRTPQGPGTRDEQFF.

This chain connects TRBV13 to TRBJ2-1; unclear D gene. CDR1 is PRHDT, CDR2 FYEKMQ, per germline (reference sequence). The V gene lost 8 bases and the J gene lost 1 base, with 18 bases spanning the gap. CDR3 size: 16 residues. For the CDR3, the DNA is TGTGCCAGCTATTGGGCTTCCGGCTCATCCTACAATGAGCAGTTCTTC. Its protein product is CASYWASGSSYNEQFF.

This clonotype was counted only a few times. V and J are TRBV29-1 and TRBJ2-5; D possibly uses TRBD1 or TRBD2 (6 bases each). With 6 bases removed from V and 5 bases from J, the gap between germline ends came to 16 bases. CDR1 and CDR2 from the germline V gene are SQVTM and ANQGSEA. CDR3 length equals 13 residues. CDR3 region: CSVRWGAYETQYF. As DNA, the CDR3 is TGCAGCGTACGGTGGGGGGCATACGAGACCCAGTACTTC. Combining the CDR3 with reference TRBV29-1 and TRBJ2-5 gives the whole variable domain SAVISQKPSRDICQRGTSLTIQCQVDSQVTMMFWYRQQPGQSLTLIATANQGSEATYESGFVIDKFPISRPNLTFSTLTVSNMSPEDSSIYLCSVRWGAYETQYFGPGTRLLVL.

The chain employs TRBV4-3 and TRBJ2-2; 9 bases line up with TRBD1. V lost 1 base to trimming and J lost 4 bases; unmatched junction nucleotides: 4. The germline CDR1 and CDR2 sequences are LGHNA and YSLEER. The CDR3 consists of 16 residues. The CDR3 bases are TGCGCCAGCAGCCAAGGAACAGGGGGCATCACCGGGGAGCTGTTTTTT. Amino acid sequence: CASSQGTGGITGELFF.

This clonotype has only a few counts. V and J are TRBV6-5 and TRBJ2-6, with D possibly being TRBD1 (7 bases). This CDR3 contains 19 residues. Deletions cut 0 bases from V and 0 bases from J, with 15 bases between. Looked up from germline, CDR1 is MNHEY and CDR2 is SVGAGI. In DNA form, the CDR3 reads TGTGCCAGCAGTTACTCTAAGGAGGGGGCGACCTCTGGGGCCAACGTCCTGACTTTC. This encodes CASSYSKEGATSGANVLTF.

This clonotype has just a few counts. V and J are TRBV15 and TRBJ1-1; D unclear. Germline loops: CDR1 LNHNV, CDR2 YYDKDF (reference sequence). With 5 bases removed from V and 8 bases from J, the gap between germline ends came to 15 bases. The CDR3 is 13 amino acids. The DNA of the CDR3 is TGTGCCACCAGCCGGGGAGGGATGGGGGAAGCTTTCTTT. Translation: CATSRGGMGEAFF.